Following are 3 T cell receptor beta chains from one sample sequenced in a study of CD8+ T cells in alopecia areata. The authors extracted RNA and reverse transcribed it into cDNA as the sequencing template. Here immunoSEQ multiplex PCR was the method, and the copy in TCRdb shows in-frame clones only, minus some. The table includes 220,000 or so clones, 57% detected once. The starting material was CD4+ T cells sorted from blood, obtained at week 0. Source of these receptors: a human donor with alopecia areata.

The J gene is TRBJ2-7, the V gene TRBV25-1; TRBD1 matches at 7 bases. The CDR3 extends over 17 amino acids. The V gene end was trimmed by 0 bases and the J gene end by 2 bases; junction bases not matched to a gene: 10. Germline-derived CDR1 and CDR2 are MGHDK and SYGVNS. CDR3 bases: TGTGCCAGCAGTGAATACAAATCCCTAGGGACAGCCTACGAGCAGTACTTC. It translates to CASSEYKSLGTAYEQYF.

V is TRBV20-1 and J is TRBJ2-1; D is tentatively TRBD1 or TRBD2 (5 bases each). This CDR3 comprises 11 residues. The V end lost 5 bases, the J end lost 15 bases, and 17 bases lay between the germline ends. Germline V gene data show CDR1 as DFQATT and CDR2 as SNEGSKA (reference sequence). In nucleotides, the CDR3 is TGCAGTGCTTCCCGGGGCCCTTTGCCGTTCTTC. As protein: CSASRGPLPFF.

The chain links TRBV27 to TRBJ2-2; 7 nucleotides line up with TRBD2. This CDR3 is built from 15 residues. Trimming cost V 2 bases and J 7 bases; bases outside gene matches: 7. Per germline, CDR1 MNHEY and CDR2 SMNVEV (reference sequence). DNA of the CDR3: TGTGCCAGCAGTTTACCGGGAGCGGGGCACGGGGAGCTGTTTTTT. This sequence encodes CASSLPGAGHGELFF.